The 5 T cell receptor beta chains reported below all come from one sample, sequenced in a study of T-cell memory formation after mild COVID-19 (dated by TCRdb to 2020 to 2023). The library was obtained by 5' RACE. Reads for this sample came from an Illumina NovaSeq 6000. TCRdb applied fastp at Q25 and MiXCR to the public reads, then kept only in-frame beta chains. Entries that share a CDR3 protein sequence are merged under the most common genes and DNA. This sample is represented by about half a million distinct CDR3 sequences; around a sixth of them were singletons. The ten largest account for 9% to 15% of the sample. What was sequenced was PBMCs or a T cell subset sorted from them (not recorded which). All receptors come from an adult woman who had mild COVID-19 (a few samples of this study predate the infection). The sample titles of this study are shuffled in the database, so cell type and time point are left out; the donor was told from shared clones.

This clonotype has just a few counts. This chain's CDR3 is CSSLTGVYGYTF. CDR3 nucleotides: TGCAGCTCCCTGACAGGGGTTTATGGCTACACCTTC. The chain employs TRBV29-1 and TRBJ1-2; TRBD1 aligns across 8 bases. The CDR3 is made up of 12 amino acids. J gave up 5 bases and V 8 bases, and 7 bases lay outside the gene matches. In germline, CDR1 is SQVTM, CDR2 ANQGSEA.

This clonotype has just a few counts. The chain employs TRBV5-6 and TRBJ2-7; TRBD1 matches 8 bases. V was pared by 7 bases and J by 4 bases, with 10 bases of the junction left unmatched. Germline V gene lookup returns CDR1 SGHDT and CDR2 YYEEEE. The CDR3 length is 14 residues. CDR3 amino acids: CASQTGRTGYEQYF. The CDR3 bases are TGTGCCAGCCAGACAGGACGGACAGGGTACGAGCAGTACTTC.

The CDR3 coding sequence is TGTGCCAGCAGCCATCTACAGGGGGTCAGCAATCAGCCCCAGCATTTT. Its translation is CASSHLQGVSNQPQHF. The chain joins TRBV4-2 to TRBJ1-5; 8 bases align to TRBD1. This CDR3 is 16 amino acids long. Germline V lookup: CDR1 LGHNA, CDR2 YNFKEQ. J gave up 1 base and V 3 bases, and 5 bases lay outside the gene matches.

The chain links TRBV5-4 to TRBJ1-1; D is possibly TRBD1 (6 bases). The ends were cut back, 4 bases at V and 6 bases at J, with 13 bases in the middle. Germline V lookup: CDR1 SGHNT, CDR2 YYREEE (reference sequence). This CDR3 region has 13 residues. CDR3 amino acids: CASSIHRAAEAFF. DNA for the CDR3: TGTGCCAGCAGCATACACAGGGCTGCTGAAGCTTTCTTT.

The chain joins TRBV29-1 to TRBJ2-2, with a possible D match to TRBD1 (5 bases). CDR3 length: 15 residues. V was clipped by 7 bases and J by 4 bases, with 19 bases between them. The germline CDR1 and CDR2 sequences are SQVTM and ANQGSEA. The CDR3 is CSAARKGHTTGELFF. For the CDR3, the DNA is TGCAGCGCCGCTCGCAAGGGGCATACCACCGGGGAGCTGTTTTTT.